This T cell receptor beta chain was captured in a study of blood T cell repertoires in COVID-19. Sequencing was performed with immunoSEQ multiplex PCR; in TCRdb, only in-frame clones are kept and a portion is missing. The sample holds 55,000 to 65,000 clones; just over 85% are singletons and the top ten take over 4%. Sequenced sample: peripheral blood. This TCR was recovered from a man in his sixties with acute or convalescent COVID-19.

CDR3 residues: CASSVGTGDGYTF. The CDR3 coding sequence is TGTGCCAGCAGCGTAGGCACAGGGGATGGCTACACCTTC. The J gene is TRBJ1-2, the V gene TRBV9; TRBD1 matches 7 bases. This CDR3 is built from 13 residues. V lost 0 bases, J lost 6 bases, and 2 bases stayed unmatched. CDR1 is SGDLS and CDR2 is YYNGEE in the germline V gene.